This TCR beta chain was captured by sequencing in a study of T cells in narcolepsy. Profiled with immunoSEQ multiplex PCR; TCRdb holds only in-frame clones, not every one. The data show about 35,000 clones, around 80% seen once. The CDR3 is 12 residues long. Trimming removed 2 bases from V and 8 bases from J, with 10 bases in between. Germline-derived CDR1 and CDR2 are SGHRS and YFSETQ. The chain couples TRBV5-1 to TRBJ1-2, with D perhaps matching TRBD1 (5 bases). What was sequenced was memory (CD45RA-) CD4+ T cells from blood. The sequence derives from a human donor in good health. The CDR3 bases are TGCGCCAGCAGCTTACCAGGGTTAGGCTACACCTTC. The encoded protein is CASSLPGLGYTF.